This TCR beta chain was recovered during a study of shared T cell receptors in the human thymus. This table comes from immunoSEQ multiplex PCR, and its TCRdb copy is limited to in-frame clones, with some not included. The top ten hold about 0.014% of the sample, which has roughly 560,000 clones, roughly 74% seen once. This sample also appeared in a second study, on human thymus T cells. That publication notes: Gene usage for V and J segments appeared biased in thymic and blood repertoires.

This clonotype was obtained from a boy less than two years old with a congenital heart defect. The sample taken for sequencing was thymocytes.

The CDR3 here is CASSLAGAGHEQYF. For the CDR3, the DNA is TGTGCCAGCAGCTTAGCGGGGGCGGGCCACGAGCAGTACTTC. The genes are TRBV7-2 and TRBJ2-7, with D possibly being TRBD1 (6 bases). The CDR3 extends over 14 amino acids. Germline V CDR1 and CDR2: SGHTA, FQGNSA. V lost 0 bases to trimming and J lost 5 bases, with 11 bases between them.